This T cell receptor beta chain was recovered during a study of blood T cell repertoires in COVID-19. This CDR3 comprises 12 residues. In the study's own analysis: Reference gene primer amplification in the assay estimated nucleated cell counts. Sequenced by immunoSEQ multiplex PCR; TCRdb stores in-frame clones only, minus some. Clone size and V and J calls were adopted from that table, with D and trimming inferred from the DNA. The table lists some 250,000 clones, roughly 79% of them singletons, with roughly 8% in the top ten. The source of this sequence is a woman aged 80 or over with COVID-19, enrolled during active disease. The sequenced sample consisted of peripheral blood. The chain has TRBV21-1 and TRBJ1-1; the table's D call, TRBD1, has no DNA check behind it. TRBV21-1 is a recognized pseudogene. CDR3 nucleotide sequence: TGTGCCAGCAGCAAATGGCAGACTGAAGCTTTCTTT. Translating it yields CASSKWQTEAFF.